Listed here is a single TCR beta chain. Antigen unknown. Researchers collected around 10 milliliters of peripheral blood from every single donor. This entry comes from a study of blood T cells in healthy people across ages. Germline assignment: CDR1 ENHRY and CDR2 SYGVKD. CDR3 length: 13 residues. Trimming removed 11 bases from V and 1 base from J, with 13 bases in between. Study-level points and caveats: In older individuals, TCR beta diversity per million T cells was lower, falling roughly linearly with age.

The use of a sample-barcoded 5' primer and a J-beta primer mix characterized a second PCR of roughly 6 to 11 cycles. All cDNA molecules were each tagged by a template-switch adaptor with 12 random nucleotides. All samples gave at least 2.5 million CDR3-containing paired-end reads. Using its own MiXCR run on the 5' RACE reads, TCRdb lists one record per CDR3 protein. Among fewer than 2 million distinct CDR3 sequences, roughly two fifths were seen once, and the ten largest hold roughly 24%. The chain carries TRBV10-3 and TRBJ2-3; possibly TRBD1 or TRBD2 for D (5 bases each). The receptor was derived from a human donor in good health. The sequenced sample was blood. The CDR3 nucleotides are TGTGCCGTGAGGGGCCGGGGCACAGATACGCAGTATTTT. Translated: CAVRGRGTDTQYF.